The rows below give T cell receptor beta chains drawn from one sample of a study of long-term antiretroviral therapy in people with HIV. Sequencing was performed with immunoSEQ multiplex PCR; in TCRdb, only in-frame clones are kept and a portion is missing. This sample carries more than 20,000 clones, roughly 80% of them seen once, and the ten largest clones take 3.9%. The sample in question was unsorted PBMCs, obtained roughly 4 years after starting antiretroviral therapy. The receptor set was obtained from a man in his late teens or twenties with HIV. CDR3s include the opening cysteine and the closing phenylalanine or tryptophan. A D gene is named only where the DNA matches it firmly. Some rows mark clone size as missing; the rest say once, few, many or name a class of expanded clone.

CDR3 DNA: TGTGCCAGTAGTATTTCCCTATATACAGGGGTCCAAGAGACCCAGTACTTC
CDR3 protein: CASSISLYTGVQETQYF
J gene: TRBJ2-5
D gene: TRBD1
V gene: TRBV19
clone size: .

CDR3 DNA: TGTGCCAGCAGTCCCACTGTGCCCGGGAACACTGAAGCTTTCTTT
CDR3 protein: CASSPTVPGNTEAFF
J gene: TRBJ1-1
D gene: .
V gene: TRBV6-5
clone size: .

CDR3 DNA: TGTGCCAGCTCGCGGTCGGGACTACTTACAGATACGCAGTATTTT
CDR3 protein: CASSRSGLLTDTQYF
J gene: TRBJ2-3
D gene: TRBD2
V gene: TRBV18
clone size: .

CDR3 DNA: TGTGCCAGCAGTTGGGGTGTCTCCTACGAGCAGTACTTC
CDR3 protein: CASSWGVSYEQYF
J gene: TRBJ2-7
D gene: .
V gene: TRBV28
clone size: .

CDR3 DNA: TGTGCCAGCAGTATCTTAGGGGGGTACAATGAGCAGTTCTTC
CDR3 protein: CASSILGGYNEQFF
J gene: TRBJ2-1
D gene: .
V gene: TRBV28
clone size: .

CDR3 DNA: TGTGCCAGCAGCTTCGGGAACACCGGGGAGCTGTTTTTT
CDR3 protein: CASSFGNTGELFF
J gene: TRBJ2-2
D gene: .
V gene: TRBV5-5
clone size: .

CDR3 DNA: TGTGCTAGTGGTTTGGGGAACACTGAAGCTTTCTTT
CDR3 protein: CASGLGNTEAFF
J gene: TRBJ1-1
D gene: .
V gene: TRBV12-5
clone size: few

CDR3 DNA: TGCAGCGTTCCCCCGACGGGTCAACTCCCCTATGGCTACACCTTC
CDR3 protein: CSVPPTGQLPYGYTF
J gene: TRBJ1-2
D gene: .
V gene: TRBV29-1
clone size: .

CDR3 DNA: TGTGCCAGCAGTGATAGGGGGAGCTCGCCCCAGCATTTT
CDR3 protein: CASSDRGSSPQHF
J gene: TRBJ1-5
D gene: .
V gene: TRBV2
clone size: few

CDR3 DNA: TGTGCCAGCAGCTTGCCGGGAGGGGACAGGTATAATTCACCCCTCCACTTT
CDR3 protein: CASSLPGGDRYNSPLHF
J gene: TRBJ1-6
D gene: TRBD1
V gene: TRBV5-8
clone size: .

CDR3 DNA: TGTGCCAGCTGCGCCTCTGGGGCCAACGTCCTGACTTTC
CDR3 protein: CASCASGANVLTF
J gene: TRBJ2-6
D gene: .
V gene: TRBV2
clone size: .

CDR3 DNA: TGTGCCAGCAGCTGGGGACAGGGAGAAAGTGGCTACACCTTC
CDR3 protein: CASSWGQGESGYTF
J gene: TRBJ1-2
D gene: TRBD1
V gene: TRBV5-6
clone size: .

CDR3 DNA: TGTGCCAGCAGCTTAGCGGGGGGGCCGAATGAGCAGTTCTTC
CDR3 protein: CASSLAGGPNEQFF
J gene: TRBJ2-1
D gene: TRBD2
V gene: TRBV13
clone size: .

CDR3 DNA: TGTGCCACCGGGGACGTTTTGAACACTGTCGCTTTCTTT
CDR3 protein: CATGDVLNTVAFF
J gene: TRBJ1-1
D gene: .
V gene: TRBV19
clone size: .

CDR3 DNA: TGTGCCAGCAGTGTAAGGACTACCCCGGGGGAGCAGTACTTC
CDR3 protein: CASSVRTTPGEQYF
J gene: TRBJ2-7
D gene: .
V gene: TRBV6-1
clone size: .

CDR3 DNA: TGTGCCAGCAGCTTATATGGTAGCGGGGGGCGTAATGAGCAGTTCTTC
CDR3 protein: CASSLYGSGGRNEQFF
J gene: TRBJ2-1
D gene: TRBD2
V gene: TRBV7-9
clone size: .

CDR3 DNA: TGTGCCTGGAGTAGGCAAGAAGCTTTCTTT
CDR3 protein: CAWSRQEAFF
J gene: TRBJ1-1
D gene: .
V gene: TRBV30
clone size: .

CDR3 DNA: TGTGCCAGCAGCGTCGGGGGCGGCCAGGTTTCGGGAAACACCATATATTTT
CDR3 protein: CASSVGGGQVSGNTIYF
J gene: TRBJ1-3
D gene: .
V gene: TRBV5-4
clone size: .

CDR3 DNA: TGCAGCTTCCGCGGACGAAGAGATACGCAGTATTTT
CDR3 protein: CSFRGRRDTQYF
J gene: TRBJ2-3
D gene: .
V gene: TRBV29-1
clone size: .

CDR3 DNA: TGTGCCAGCAGCGGGACCGATAAGAATGAAAAACTGTTTTTT
CDR3 protein: CASSGTDKNEKLFF
J gene: TRBJ1-4
D gene: .
V gene: TRBV5-5
clone size: .

CDR3 DNA: TGTGCCAGCCGTGCGGGCAATGAGCAGTTCTTC
CDR3 protein: CASRAGNEQFF
J gene: TRBJ2-1
D gene: .
V gene: TRBV27
clone size: .

CDR3 DNA: TGCGCCAGCAGCCCCCTAGACAGGGGGGTCACTGAAGCTTTCTTT
CDR3 protein: CASSPLDRGVTEAFF
J gene: TRBJ1-1
D gene: TRBD1
V gene: TRBV5-1
clone size: .

CDR3 DNA: TGTGCCAGCAGAAACAGGGGGCTAACCGCCTACACCTTC
CDR3 protein: CASRNRGLTAYTF
J gene: TRBJ1-2
D gene: TRBD1
V gene: TRBV2
clone size: .

CDR3 DNA: TGTGCCAGCTCAGCGGACAGGGGTGATGGCTACACCTTC
CDR3 protein: CASSADRGDGYTF
J gene: TRBJ1-2
D gene: TRBD1
V gene: TRBV18
clone size: .

CDR3 DNA: TGTGCCAGCAGCGTTTTGGAGCGGAGCGAAAAACTGTTTTTT
CDR3 protein: CASSVLERSEKLFF
J gene: TRBJ1-4
D gene: .
V gene: TRBV9
clone size: .

CDR3 DNA: TGTGCCAGCAGTGTTCGGGACAGTAGGACAGATACGCAGTATTTT
CDR3 protein: CASSVRDSRTDTQYF
J gene: TRBJ2-3
D gene: TRBD1
V gene: TRBV6-1
clone size: .

CDR3 DNA: TGTGCCAGCAGTGAAGGCGGGACAGATGGCTACACCTTC
CDR3 protein: CASSEGGTDGYTF
J gene: TRBJ1-2
D gene: TRBD1
V gene: TRBV2
clone size: .

CDR3 DNA: TGTGCCAGCACCGGGGCCAATGAGCAGTTCTTC
CDR3 protein: CASTGANEQFF
J gene: TRBJ2-1
D gene: .
V gene: TRBV28
clone size: once

CDR3 DNA: TGTGCCAGCAGCTTAGACGATGGCGGCGGATTCTCCTACAATGAGCAGTTCTTC
CDR3 protein: CASSLDDGGGFSYNEQFF
J gene: TRBJ2-1
D gene: .
V gene: TRBV11-2
clone size: once

CDR3 DNA: TGCGCCAGCAGCCAAATAGCGGGGAGCTCCTACAATGAGCAGTTCTTC
CDR3 protein: CASSQIAGSSYNEQFF
J gene: TRBJ2-1
D gene: TRBD2
V gene: TRBV4-1
clone size: once

CDR3 DNA: TGTGCCAGCAGGGCGGTTGGGAATTCACCCCTCCACTTT
CDR3 protein: CASRAVGNSPLHF
J gene: TRBJ1-6
D gene: .
V gene: TRBV2
clone size: .

CDR3 DNA: TGTGCCAGCAGCGTTCCCCTCCAGGGGGACACCGGGGAGCTGTTTTTT
CDR3 protein: CASSVPLQGDTGELFF
J gene: TRBJ2-2
D gene: TRBD1
V gene: TRBV11-2
clone size: .

CDR3 DNA: TGTGCCAGCAGTTATAAGGGATCGAACACTGAAGCTTTCTTT
CDR3 protein: CASSYKGSNTEAFF
J gene: TRBJ1-1
D gene: .
V gene: TRBV6-6
clone size: .

CDR3 DNA: TGCAGTGGCCAGGGGGCGCGAGGCTACACCTTC
CDR3 protein: CSGQGARGYTF
J gene: TRBJ1-2
D gene: TRBD1
V gene: TRBV20-1
clone size: .

CDR3 DNA: TGTGCCTGTAGAAGGCAGGGGGTGAACTACGAGCAGTACTTC
CDR3 protein: CACRRQGVNYEQYF
J gene: TRBJ2-7
D gene: TRBD1
V gene: TRBV30
clone size: .

CDR3 DNA: TGTGCCAGCGGCCTAGATTCGGGGCCTAATGAAAAACTGTTTTTT
CDR3 protein: CASGLDSGPNEKLFF
J gene: TRBJ1-4
D gene: .
V gene: TRBV6-5
clone size: .

CDR3 DNA: TGCGCCAGCAGCTTGAATCGACAAGAGACCCAGTACTTC
CDR3 protein: CASSLNRQETQYF
J gene: TRBJ2-5
D gene: .
V gene: TRBV5-1
clone size: .

CDR3 DNA: TGCAGCGTCCTACAACTCCGAGGTGGGACTTTTTCCTCTGGGGCCAACGTCCTGACTTTC
CDR3 protein: CSVLQLRGGTFSSGANVLTF
J gene: TRBJ2-6
D gene: .
V gene: TRBV29-1
clone size: .

CDR3 DNA: TGTGCCAGCAGCATAAACCCCGGGACAGCGAACTATGGCTACACCTTC
CDR3 protein: CASSINPGTANYGYTF
J gene: TRBJ1-2
D gene: TRBD1
V gene: TRBV7-8
clone size: .

CDR3 DNA: TGTGCCAGCAGCCAAGCCCCTGGCGGTGGCTACACCTTC
CDR3 protein: CASSQAPGGGYTF
J gene: TRBJ1-2
D gene: .
V gene: TRBV4-2
clone size: few

CDR3 DNA: TGTGCCAGCAGTTTCCGGTGGGTCCGAAACGAAGAAACGAACACCGGGGAGCTGTTTTTT
CDR3 protein: CASSFRWVRNEETNTGELFF
J gene: TRBJ2-2
D gene: .
V gene: TRBV27
clone size: .